This T cell receptor (beta chain) derives from a study of shared clonotypes between healthy human individuals. In this sample, this clone turned up many times. The length of the CDR3 is 16 residues. Trimming cost V 1 base and J 1 base, with 10 bases left between them. The germline gives CDR1 SGHDN, CDR2 FVKESK. Here immunoSEQ multiplex PCR was the method, and the copy in TCRdb shows in-frame clones only, minus some. The data hold roughly 1,000,000 clones, with around 78% observed a single time. The J gene is TRBJ2-2, the V gene TRBV14; D is possibly TRBD2 (5 bases). The sequenced sample consisted of memory CD4+ T cells from PBMCs. Subset indicated: CD45RA-negative fraction. The origin of this receptor is a man aged 18-30 years in good health. Some clones in this sample may be carry-over from other donors' samples. The CDR3 DNA sequence: TGTGCCAGCAGCCAAGTGGGAGCTCAGAACACCGGGGAGCTGTTTTTT. This sequence encodes CASSQVGAQNTGELFF.